A single sample gave rise to the 21 T cell receptor beta chains below, sequenced in a study of blood T cell repertoires in COVID-19. Assay: immunoSEQ multiplex PCR; the TCRdb copy retains only in-frame clones and omits some. The table lists about 190,000 clones, about 80% of them singletons. Input material: peripheral blood. The origin of the receptors is a man aged 55 to 70 with acute or convalescent COVID-19.

The V gene is TRBV4-3, the J gene TRBJ2-1; 7 positions match TRBD1. CDR3 size: 16 residues. The ends lost 4 bases at V and 5 bases at J; junction bases unmatched: 11. Germline assignment: CDR1 LGHNA and CDR2 YSLEER. The CDR3 loop reads CASSPPHRGRDNEQFF. In DNA form, the CDR3 reads TGCGCCAGCAGCCCGCCCCACAGGGGTAGGGACAATGAGCAGTTCTTC.

This chain joins TRBV12-5 and TRBJ2-1; the D gene is possibly TRBD2 (5 bases). This CDR3 comprises 16 residues. The V gene lost 2 bases and the J gene lost 4 bases, with 15 bases spanning the gap. Germline loops: CDR1 LGHNT, CDR2 FRNRAP. CDR3 residues: CASGLFEGNFYNEQFF. The CDR3 DNA reads as TGTGCTAGTGGTTTGTTTGAGGGAAATTTTTACAATGAGCAGTTCTTC.

Only one count was recorded for this clone. This chain uses TRBV24-1 with TRBJ2-1; the match to TRBD1 covers 8 bases. Germline CDR1 and CDR2: KGHDR and SFDVKD. Trimming at V came to 10 bases and at J to 6 bases, leaving 10 bases not matched to a gene. The CDR3 spans 14 residues. For the CDR3, the DNA is TGTGCCACTAATCCGGACAGGGTACCCAATGAGCAGTTCTTC. Translating it yields CATNPDRVPNEQFF.

This chain links TRBV7-9 with TRBJ2-5, with 9 bases aligning to TRBD2. The CDR3 covers 13 residues. Germline V lookup: CDR1 SEHNR, CDR2 FQNEAQ (reference sequence). The V and J ends lost 7 bases and 4 bases, in that order; junction bases with no gene match: 4. This CDR3 is CASTVAGAETQYF. DNA of the CDR3: TGTGCCAGCACCGTAGCGGGGGCAGAGACCCAGTACTTC. The whole variable domain, filled in from reference TRBV7-9 and TRBJ2-5, reads DTGVSQNPRHKITKRGQNVTFRCDPISEHNRLYWYRQTLGQGPEFLTYFQNEAQLEKSRLLSDRFSAERPKGSFSTLEIQRTEQGDSAMYLCASTVAGAETQYFGPGTRLLVL.

The chain is built from TRBV2 and TRBJ2-7; no definite D call. Trimming removed 5 bases from V and 1 base from J, with 6 bases in between. This CDR3 contains 12 residues. The V gene's germline CDR1 is SNHLY and CDR2 FYNNEI. CDR3 DNA sequence: TGTGCCAGCAGTCAAAAATCCTACGAGCAGTACTTC. Translating it yields CASSQKSYEQYF.

The chain employs TRBV24-1 and TRBJ2-5; perhaps TRBD2 as D (5 bases). The CDR3 is 14 amino acids. The germline V and J ends were trimmed by 4 bases and 0 bases, with 8 bases remaining between them. Germline assignment: CDR1 KGHDR and CDR2 SFDVKD. CDR3 nucleotide sequence: TGTGCCACCAGTGAGAGGGATTACCAAGAGACCCAGTACTTC. Protein product: CATSERDYQETQYF.

The chain joins TRBV2 to TRBJ1-2; D gene ambiguous. Trimming left V 1 base short and J 5 bases short, with 8 bases between. This CDR3 has 13 amino acids. In germline, CDR1 is SNHLY, CDR2 FYNNEI. The chain's CDR3 is CASSEGRSYGYTF. CDR3 DNA: TGTGCCAGCAGTGAAGGCAGATCATATGGCTACACCTTC.

The V and J genes are TRBV4-1 and TRBJ1-2; TRBD1 matches 7 bases. The CDR3 totals 14 residues. Per the germline V gene, CDR1 is MGHRA and CDR2 is YSYEKL. Trimming removed 2 bases from V and 7 bases from J; junction bases left unmatched: 7. CDR3 region: CASSQTGEISGYTF. DNA of the CDR3: TGCGCCAGCAGCCAAACAGGGGAGATCTCTGGCTACACCTTC.

The chain has TRBV9 and TRBJ1-2; D not certain. Germline V gives CDR1 SGDLS, CDR2 YYNGEE. The ends were cut back, 0 bases at V and 6 bases at J, with 15 bases in the middle. The length of the CDR3 is 15 residues. CDR3: CASSVDITVLNGYTF. The CDR3 DNA is TGTGCCAGCAGCGTAGATATCACAGTCTTGAATGGCTACACCTTC.

The chain has TRBV5-1 and TRBJ2-5; 12 bases are shared with TRBD2. There are 14 residues in the CDR3. Trimming at V came to 3 bases and at J to 5 bases, leaving 2 bases not matched to a gene. Germline CDR1 is SGHRS and CDR2 is YFSETQ. The CDR3 nucleotides are TGCGCCAGCAGCTCTAGCGGGAGGGCGGAGACCCAGTACTTC. Translating it yields CASSSSGRAETQYF. The entire variable domain, with the rest obtained from reference TRBV5-1 and TRBJ2-5, is as follows: KAGVTQTPRYLIKTRGQQVTLSCSPISGHRSVSWYQQTPGQGLQFLFEYFSETQRNKGNFPGRFSGRQFSNSRSEMNVSTLELGDSALYLCASSSSGRAETQYFGPGTRLLVL.

The chain links TRBV18 to TRBJ1-5; D gene unclear. CDR1 is KGHSH and CDR2 is LQKENI in the germline V gene. V was clipped by 8 bases and J by 4 bases, with 15 bases between them. CDR3 length: 14 amino acids. The CDR3 DNA reads TGTGCCAGCGAGGGCCAGAGTCTTAATCAGCCCCAGCATTTT. It specifies CASEGQSLNQPQHF.

The V and J genes are TRBV6-1 and TRBJ2-7; the match to TRBD1 covers 8 bases. This CDR3 is built from 15 residues. CDR1 MNHNS and CDR2 SASEGT come from the germline V gene. Trimming removed 2 bases from V and 3 bases from J; junction bases left unmatched: 6. The CDR3 coding sequence is TGTGCCAGCAGTGAACAGGGGGCGCGAATCTACGAGCAGTACTTC. Translation: CASSEQGARIYEQYF.

The chain uses TRBV12-3 or TRBV12-4 and TRBJ2-5, with 7 bases identical to TRBD2. Germline trimming cut 2 bases from V and 4 bases from J; bases unmatched to any gene: 1. The length of the CDR3 is 13 residues. The CDR3 loop reads CASSLTGGETQYF. The CDR3 DNA reads as TGTGCCAGCAGTTTAACGGGGGGAGAGACCCAGTACTTC.

The rearrangement uses TRBV7-3 and TRBJ1-1; D uncertain. The CDR3 runs 13 residues. V shed 1 base and J shed 8 bases, with 11 bases lying between them. Per the germline V gene, CDR1 is SGHTA and CDR2 is FQGTGA. CDR3 sequence (DNA): TGTGCCAGCAGCTTAAATAATGCGGTAGAAGCTTTCTTT. Translating it yields CASSLNNAVEAFF.

This chain uses TRBV6-5 with TRBJ1-2, with D perhaps matching TRBD1 (6 bases). The germline V gene has CDR1 MNHEY and CDR2 SVGAGI. This CDR3 spans 14 amino acids. V was shortened by 6 bases and J by 4 bases, with 15 bases between the two germline ends. The CDR3 DNA is TGTGCCAGCAGGAGAAGACAGGAGACCTATGGCTACACCTTC. Translation gives CASRRRQETYGYTF.

The chain has TRBV2 and TRBJ1-5; tentative D call: TRBD1 (6 bases). Between the trimmed V and J ends, which lost 5 bases and 3 bases, there was a span of 17 bases. CDR1 SNHLY and CDR2 FYNNEI come from the germline V gene. The CDR3 spans 16 residues. CDR3 residues: CASSTQGMLNNQPQHF. The DNA for the CDR3 is TGTGCCAGCAGTACACAGGGAATGTTGAACAATCAGCCCCAGCATTTT.

The rearrangement joins TRBV5-5 to TRBJ1-2; TRBD1 aligns across 9 bases. CDR1 SGHKS and CDR2 YYEKEE come from the germline V gene (reference sequence). J lost 8 bases, V lost 6 bases, and 11 bases had no gene match. The CDR3 totals 14 residues. CDR3 bases: TGTGCCAGCACCCTATTAACAGGGGGCACAGGCTACACCTTC. This codes for CASTLLTGGTGYTF.

CDR3 amino acids: CASSQGGRAPPPLSYEQYF. CDR3 bases: TGTGCCAGCAGCCAAGGCGGGAGGGCCCCACCCCCACTATCGTACGAGCAGTACTTC. This chain uses TRBV3-1 (or the pseudogene TRBV3-2) with TRBJ2-7; TRBD2 matches 9 bases. The CDR3 sequence is 19 residues long. V was clipped by 1 base and J by 4 bases; unmatched bases: 17. Germline CDR1 and CDR2: LGHDT and YNNKEL (reference sequence).

The CDR3: CASSRTGGSYNEQFF. CDR3 nucleotide sequence: TGTGCCAGCAGCAGAACAGGGGGTTCCTACAATGAGCAGTTCTTC. The chain employs TRBV7-3 and TRBJ2-1, with 8 positions matching TRBD1. The CDR3 length is 15 residues. Germline V gene lookup returns CDR1 SGHTA and CDR2 FQGTGA. V dropped 5 bases and J dropped 1; count of bases not matched to a gene: 4.

CDR3 sequence: CASSKDKPGLLYEQYF. CDR3 DNA: TGTGCCAGCAGCAAAGATAAACCGGGACTCCTCTACGAGCAGTACTTC. The chain uses TRBV21-1 and TRBJ2-7; TRBD2, the table's D call, was not compared with the DNA. TRBV21-1 is an annotated pseudogene. The CDR3 totals 16 residues.

This chain connects TRBV6-6 to TRBJ1-5; 8 nucleotides align to TRBD1. The J segment lost 4 bases and the V segment lost 6 bases, leaving 5 bases of the junction unmatched. CDR1 is MNHNY, CDR2 SVGAGI, per germline (reference sequence). This CDR3 spans 14 amino acids. CDR3 protein: CASRSGTGNQPQHF. The CDR3 DNA reads as TGTGCCAGCAGGTCCGGGACAGGTAATCAGCCCCAGCATTTT.